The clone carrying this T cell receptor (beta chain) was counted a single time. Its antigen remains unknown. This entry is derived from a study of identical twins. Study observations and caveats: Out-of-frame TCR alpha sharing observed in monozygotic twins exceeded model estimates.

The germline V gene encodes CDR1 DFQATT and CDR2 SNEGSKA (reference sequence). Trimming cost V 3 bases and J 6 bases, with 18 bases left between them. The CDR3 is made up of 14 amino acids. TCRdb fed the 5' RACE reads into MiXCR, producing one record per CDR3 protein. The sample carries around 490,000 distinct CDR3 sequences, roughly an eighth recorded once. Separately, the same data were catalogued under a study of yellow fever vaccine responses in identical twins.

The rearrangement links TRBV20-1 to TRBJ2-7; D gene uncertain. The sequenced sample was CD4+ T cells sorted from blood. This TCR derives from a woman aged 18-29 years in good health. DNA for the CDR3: TGCAGTGCTAGTTTTTATGGGTCCCAATCCGAGCAGTACTTC. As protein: CSASFYGSQSEQYF.